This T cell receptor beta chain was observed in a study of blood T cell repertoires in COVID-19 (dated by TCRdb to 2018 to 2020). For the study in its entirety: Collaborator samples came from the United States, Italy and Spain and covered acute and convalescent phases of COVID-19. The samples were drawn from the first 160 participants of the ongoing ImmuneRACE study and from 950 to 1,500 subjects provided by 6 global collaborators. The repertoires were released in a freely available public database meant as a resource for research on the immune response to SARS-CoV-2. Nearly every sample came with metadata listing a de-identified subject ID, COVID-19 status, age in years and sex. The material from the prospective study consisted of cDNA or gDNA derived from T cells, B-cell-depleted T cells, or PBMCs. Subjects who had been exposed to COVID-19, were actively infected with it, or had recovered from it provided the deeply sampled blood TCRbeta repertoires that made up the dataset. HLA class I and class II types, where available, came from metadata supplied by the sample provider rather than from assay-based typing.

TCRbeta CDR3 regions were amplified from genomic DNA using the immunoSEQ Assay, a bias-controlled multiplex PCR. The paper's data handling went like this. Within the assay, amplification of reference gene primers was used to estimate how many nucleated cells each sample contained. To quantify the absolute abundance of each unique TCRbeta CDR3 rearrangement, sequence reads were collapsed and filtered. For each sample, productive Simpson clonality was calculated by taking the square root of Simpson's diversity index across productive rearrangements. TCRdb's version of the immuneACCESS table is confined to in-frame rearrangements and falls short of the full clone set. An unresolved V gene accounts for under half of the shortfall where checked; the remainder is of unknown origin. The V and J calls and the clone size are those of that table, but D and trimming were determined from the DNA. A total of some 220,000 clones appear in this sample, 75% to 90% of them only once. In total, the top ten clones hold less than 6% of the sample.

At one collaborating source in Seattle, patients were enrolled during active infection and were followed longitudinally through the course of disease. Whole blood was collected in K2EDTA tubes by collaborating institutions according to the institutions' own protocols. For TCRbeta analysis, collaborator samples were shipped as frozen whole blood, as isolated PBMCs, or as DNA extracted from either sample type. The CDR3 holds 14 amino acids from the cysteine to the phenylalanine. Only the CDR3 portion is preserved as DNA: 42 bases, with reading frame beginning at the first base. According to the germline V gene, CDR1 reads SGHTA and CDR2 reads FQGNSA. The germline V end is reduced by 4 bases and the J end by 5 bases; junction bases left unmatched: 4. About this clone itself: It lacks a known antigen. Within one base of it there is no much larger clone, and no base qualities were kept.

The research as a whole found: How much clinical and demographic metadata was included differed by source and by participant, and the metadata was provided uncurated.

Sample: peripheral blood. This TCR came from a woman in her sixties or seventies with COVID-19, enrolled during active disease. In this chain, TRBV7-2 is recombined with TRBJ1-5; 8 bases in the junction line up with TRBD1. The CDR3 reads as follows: CASSSGQGYQPQHF. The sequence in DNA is TGTGCCAGCAGCTCCGGACAGGGCTATCAGCCCCAGCATTTT.